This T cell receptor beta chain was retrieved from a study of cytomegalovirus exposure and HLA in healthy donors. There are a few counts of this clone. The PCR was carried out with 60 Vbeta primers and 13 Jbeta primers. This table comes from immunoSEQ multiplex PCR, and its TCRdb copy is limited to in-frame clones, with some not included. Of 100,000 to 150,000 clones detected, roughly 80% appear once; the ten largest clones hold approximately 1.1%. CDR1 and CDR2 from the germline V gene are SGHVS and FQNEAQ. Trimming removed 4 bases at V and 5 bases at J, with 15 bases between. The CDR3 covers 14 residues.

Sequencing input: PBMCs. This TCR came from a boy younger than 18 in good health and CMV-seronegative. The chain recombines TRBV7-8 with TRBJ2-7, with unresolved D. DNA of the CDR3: TGTGCCAGCAGCTCTGGGTCTAGTATAGACGAGCAGTACTTC. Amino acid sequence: CASSSGSSIDEQYF. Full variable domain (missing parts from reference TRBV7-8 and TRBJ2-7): GAGVSQSPRYKVAKRGQDVALRCDPISGHVSLFWYQQALGQGPEFLTYFQNEAQLDKSGLPSDRFFAERPEGSVSTLKIQRTQQEDSAVYLCASSSGSSIDEQYFGPGTRLTVT.